A single sample is the source of the 6 T cell receptor beta chains below, sequenced in a study of long-term antiretroviral therapy in people with HIV. Researchers ran immunoSEQ v3.0 at survey level. Using immunoSEQ multiplex PCR, the repertoire was profiled, and TCRdb retains in-frame clones only, with some absent. The table shows under 50,000 clones, with 65% to 90% occurring only once. This specimen was unsorted PBMCs, taken just before starting antiretroviral therapy. Every receptor here comes from a woman between 18 and 30 years old with HIV.

The chain employs TRBV6-4 and TRBJ1-4; D uncertain. Germline lookup yields CDR1 MRHNA and CDR2 SNTAGT. Trimming removed 5 bases from V and 0 bases from J, with 7 bases in between. The CDR3 is 14 amino acids. CDR3 region: CASSRTATNEKLFF. The CDR3 DNA reads TGTGCCAGCAGTAGGACTGCAACTAATGAAAAACTGTTTTTT.

DNA of the CDR3: TGTGCCAGCAGGACAGAGGGCACCGGGGAGCTGTTTTTT. Its translation is CASRTEGTGELFF. V is TRBV9 and J is TRBJ2-2; D assignment may be TRBD1 or TRBD2 (5 bases each). Per the germline V gene, CDR1 is SGDLS and CDR2 is YYNGEE. The CDR3 has 13 residues. Trimming took 5 bases from V and 4 from J, leaving 9 bases between them.

The V call is TRBV4-3, the J call TRBJ2-7; 10 nucleotides match TRBD2. The CDR3 runs to 18 residues. V lost 0 bases and J lost 6; bases outside the gene matches: 14. Per the germline V gene, CDR1 is LGHNA and CDR2 is YSLEER. DNA for the CDR3: TGCGCCAGCAGCCAAGATCCAGCGGGAGGGCCCGGGGGAAGCGAGCAGTACTTC. Translated, it gives CASSQDPAGGPGGSEQYF.

The chain couples TRBV11-3 to TRBJ2-1, with a weak D call TRBD1 (7 bases). Germline V gives CDR1 SGHNT, CDR2 YENEEA. Trimming left V 6 bases short and J 6 bases short, with 18 bases between. The CDR3 has 15 amino acids. Here the CDR3 reads CASRHPDRDSNEQFF. In nucleotides, the CDR3 is TGTGCCAGCAGACACCCCGACAGGGACTCCAATGAGCAGTTCTTC. Combining the CDR3 with reference TRBV11-3 and TRBJ2-1 gives the whole variable domain EAGVVQSPRYKIIEKKQPVAFWCNPISGHNTLYWYLQNLGQGPELLIRYENEEAVDDSQLPKDRFSAERLKGVDSTLKIQPAELGDSAVYLCASRHPDRDSNEQFFGPGTRLTVL.

The chain links TRBV9 to TRBJ1-3; unclear D gene. Looked up from germline, CDR1 is SGDLS and CDR2 is YYNGEE. CDR3 length equals 15 residues. The V end lost 4 bases, the J end lost 0 bases, and 11 bases lay between the germline ends. The CDR3 reads CASSPDVSSGNTIYF. The DNA of the CDR3 is TGTGCCAGCAGCCCGGACGTGAGCTCTGGAAACACCATATATTTT.

The chain has TRBV9 and TRBJ2-7, with 9 bases lining up with TRBD2. Germline V gene data show CDR1 as SGDLS and CDR2 as YYNGEE. Losses at the gene ends were 0 bases for V and 3 bases for J; bases not matched to a gene: 7. This CDR3 has 16 residues. The CDR3 loop is CASSVGRTSADYEQYF. As DNA, the CDR3 is TGTGCCAGCAGCGTAGGACGGACTAGCGCAGACTACGAGCAGTACTTC.